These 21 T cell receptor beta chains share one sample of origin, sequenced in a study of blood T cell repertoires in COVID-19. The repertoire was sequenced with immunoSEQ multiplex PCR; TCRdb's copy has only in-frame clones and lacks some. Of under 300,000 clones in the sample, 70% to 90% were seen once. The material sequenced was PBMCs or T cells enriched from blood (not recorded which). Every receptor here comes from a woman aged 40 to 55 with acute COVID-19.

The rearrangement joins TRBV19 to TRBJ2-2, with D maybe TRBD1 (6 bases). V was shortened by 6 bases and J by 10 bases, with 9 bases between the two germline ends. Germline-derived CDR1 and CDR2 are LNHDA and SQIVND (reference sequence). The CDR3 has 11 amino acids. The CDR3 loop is CASSRGVELFF. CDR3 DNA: TGTGCCAGTAGCAGGGGCGTGGAGCTGTTTTTT. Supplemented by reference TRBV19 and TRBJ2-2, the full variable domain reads DGGITQSPKYLFRKEGQNVTLSCEQNLNHDAMYWYRQDPGQGLRLIYYSQIVNDFQKGDIAEGYSVSREKKESFPLTVTSAQKNPTAFYLCASSRGVELFFGEGSRLTVL.

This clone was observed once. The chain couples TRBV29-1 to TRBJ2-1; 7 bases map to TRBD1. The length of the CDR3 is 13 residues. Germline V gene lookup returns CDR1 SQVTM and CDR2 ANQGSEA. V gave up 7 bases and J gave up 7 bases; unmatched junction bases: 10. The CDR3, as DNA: TGCAGCGGCCTGACAGGGACGGGTAATGAGCAGTTCTTC. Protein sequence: CSGLTGTGNEQFF.

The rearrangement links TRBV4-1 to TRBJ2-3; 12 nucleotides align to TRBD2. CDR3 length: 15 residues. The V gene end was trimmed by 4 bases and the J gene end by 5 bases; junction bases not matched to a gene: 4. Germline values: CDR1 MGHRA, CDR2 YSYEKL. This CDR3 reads CASSRGLAGGDTQYF. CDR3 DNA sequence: TGCGCCAGCAGCCGGGGACTAGCGGGCGGAGATACGCAGTATTTT.

The CDR3 here is CASSQEGSGQGSYNEQFF. The CDR3 DNA reads as TGTGCCAGCAGCCAAGAAGGGTCTGGACAGGGGTCCTACAATGAGCAGTTCTTC. The chain links TRBV3-1 (or the pseudogene TRBV3-2) to TRBJ2-1; the match to TRBD1 covers 9 bases. With 0 bases clipped from V and 1 base from J, the junction kept 7 bases outside the gene matches. Germline V gene data show CDR1 as LGHDT and CDR2 as YNNKEL (reference sequence). This CDR3 spans 18 amino acids.

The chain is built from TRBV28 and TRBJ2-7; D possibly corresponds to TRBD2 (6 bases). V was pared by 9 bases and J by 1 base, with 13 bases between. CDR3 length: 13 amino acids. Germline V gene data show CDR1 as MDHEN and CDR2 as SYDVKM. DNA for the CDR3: TGTGCCAGTAGCGGACGGGGTTCCTACGAGCAGTACTTC. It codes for CASSGRGSYEQYF.

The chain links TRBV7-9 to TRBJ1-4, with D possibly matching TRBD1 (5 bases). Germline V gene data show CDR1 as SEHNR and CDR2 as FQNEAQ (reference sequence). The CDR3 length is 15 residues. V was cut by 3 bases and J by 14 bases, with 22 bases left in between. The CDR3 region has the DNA TGTGCCAGCAGCTTCGCGGGACGGAACTTTGGGGGGCTGTTTTTT. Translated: CASSFAGRNFGGLFF. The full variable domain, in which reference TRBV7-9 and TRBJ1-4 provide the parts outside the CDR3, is DTGVSQNPRHKITKRGQNVTFRCDPISEHNRLYWYRQTLGQGPEFLTYFQNEAQLEKSRLLSDRFSAERPKGSFSTLEIQRTEQGDSAMYLCASSFAGRNFGGLFFGSGTQLSVL.

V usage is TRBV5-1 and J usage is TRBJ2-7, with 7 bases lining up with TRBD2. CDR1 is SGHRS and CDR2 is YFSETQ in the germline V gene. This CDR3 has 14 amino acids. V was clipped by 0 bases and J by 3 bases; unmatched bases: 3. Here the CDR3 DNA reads TGCGCCAGCAGCTTGGTCTCGGGGGGCTACGAGCAGTACTTC. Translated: CASSLVSGGYEQYF. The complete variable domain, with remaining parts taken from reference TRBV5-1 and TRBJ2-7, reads KAGVTQTPRYLIKTRGQQVTLSCSPISGHRSVSWYQQTPGQGLQFLFEYFSETQRNKGNFPGRFSGRQFSNSRSEMNVSTLELGDSALYLCASSLVSGGYEQYFGPGTRLTVT.

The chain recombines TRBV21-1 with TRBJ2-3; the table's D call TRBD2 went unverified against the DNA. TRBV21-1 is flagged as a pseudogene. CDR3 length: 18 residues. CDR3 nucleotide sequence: TGTGCCAGCAGCATCGGGGCTAGCGGGAGAGGGGTGACAGATACGCAGTATTTT. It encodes CASSIGASGRGVTDTQYF.

CDR3: CASSGNLQGATDTQYF. The CDR3 DNA reads as TGTGCCAGCAGCGGGAATCTTCAGGGGGCCACAGATACGCAGTATTTT. The rearrangement joins TRBV9 to TRBJ2-3; 8 nucleotides line up with TRBD1. Germline lookup yields CDR1 SGDLS and CDR2 YYNGEE. The CDR3 sequence is 16 residues long. Trimming at V came to 3 bases and at J to 2 bases, leaving 8 bases not matched to a gene. Supplemented by reference TRBV9 and TRBJ2-3, the full variable domain reads DSGVTQTPKHLITATGQRVTLRCSPRSGDLSVYWYQQSLDQGLQFLIQYYNGEERAKGNILERFSAQQFPDLHSELNLSSLELGDSALYFCASSGNLQGATDTQYFGPGTRLTVL.

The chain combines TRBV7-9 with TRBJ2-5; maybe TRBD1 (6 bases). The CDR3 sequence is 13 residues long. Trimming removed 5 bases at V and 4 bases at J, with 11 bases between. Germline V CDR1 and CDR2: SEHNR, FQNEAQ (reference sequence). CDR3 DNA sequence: TGTGCCAGCAGCAACAGGGTTTCAGAGACCCAGTACTTC. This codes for CASSNRVSETQYF.

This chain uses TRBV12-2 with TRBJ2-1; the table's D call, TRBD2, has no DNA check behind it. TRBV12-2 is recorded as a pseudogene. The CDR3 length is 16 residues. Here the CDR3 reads CASRLVFPSSYNEQFF. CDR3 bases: TGTGCAAGTCGCTTAGTTTTCCCGAGCTCCTACAATGAGCAGTTCTTC.

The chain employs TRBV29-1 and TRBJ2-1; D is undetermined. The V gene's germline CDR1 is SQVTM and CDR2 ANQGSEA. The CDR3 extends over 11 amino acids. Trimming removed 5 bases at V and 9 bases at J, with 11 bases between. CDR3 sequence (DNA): TGCAGCGTTCCTACTGTCGGTGAGCAGTTCTTC. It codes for CSVPTVGEQFF.

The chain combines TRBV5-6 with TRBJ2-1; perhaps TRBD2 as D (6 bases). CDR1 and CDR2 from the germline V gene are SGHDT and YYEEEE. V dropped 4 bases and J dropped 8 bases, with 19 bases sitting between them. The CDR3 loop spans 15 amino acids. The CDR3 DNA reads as TGTGCCAGCAGCCGACCTGAACGGGGGTTGGATGAGCAGTTCTTC. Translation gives CASSRPERGLDEQFF.

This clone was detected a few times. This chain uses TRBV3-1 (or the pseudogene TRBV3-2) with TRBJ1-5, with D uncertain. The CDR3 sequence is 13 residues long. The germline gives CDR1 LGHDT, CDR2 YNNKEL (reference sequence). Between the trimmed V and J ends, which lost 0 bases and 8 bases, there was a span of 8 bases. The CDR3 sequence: CASSQDRREPQHF. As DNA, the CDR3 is TGTGCCAGCAGCCAAGACCGGAGGGAGCCCCAGCATTTT.

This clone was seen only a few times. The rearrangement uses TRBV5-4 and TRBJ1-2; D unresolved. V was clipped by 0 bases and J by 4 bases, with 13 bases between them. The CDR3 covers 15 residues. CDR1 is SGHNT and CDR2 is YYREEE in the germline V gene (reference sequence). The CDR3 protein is CASSLGGQKPYGYTF. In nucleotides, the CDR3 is TGTGCCAGCAGCTTGGGAGGCCAAAAACCCTATGGCTACACCTTC.

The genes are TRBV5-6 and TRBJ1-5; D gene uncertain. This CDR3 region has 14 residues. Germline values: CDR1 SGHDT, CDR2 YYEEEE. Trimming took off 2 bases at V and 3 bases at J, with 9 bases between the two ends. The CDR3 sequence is CASSFRGFNQPQHF. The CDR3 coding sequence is TGTGCCAGCAGCTTTCGCGGTTTCAATCAGCCCCAGCATTTT.

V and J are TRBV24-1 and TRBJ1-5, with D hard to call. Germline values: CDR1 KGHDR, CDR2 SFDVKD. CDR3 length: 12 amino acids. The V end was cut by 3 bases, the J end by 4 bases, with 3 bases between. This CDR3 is CATSDANQPQHF. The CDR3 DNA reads TGTGCCACCAGTGATGCGAATCAGCCCCAGCATTTT.

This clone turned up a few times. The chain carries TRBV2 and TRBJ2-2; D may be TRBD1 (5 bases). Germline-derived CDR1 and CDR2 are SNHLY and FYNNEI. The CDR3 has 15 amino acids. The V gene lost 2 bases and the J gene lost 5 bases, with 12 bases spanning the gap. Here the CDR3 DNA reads TGTGCCAGCAGTGAAAGGCGTCAGGGAACCGGGGAGCTGTTTTTT. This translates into CASSERRQGTGELFF.

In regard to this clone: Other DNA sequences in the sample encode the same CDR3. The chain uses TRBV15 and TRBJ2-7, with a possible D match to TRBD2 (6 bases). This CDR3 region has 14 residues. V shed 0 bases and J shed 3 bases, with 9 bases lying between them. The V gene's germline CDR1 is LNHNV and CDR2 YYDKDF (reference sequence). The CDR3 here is CATSRDLGGYEQYF. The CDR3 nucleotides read TGTGCCACCAGCAGAGATCTGGGGGGCTACGAGCAGTACTTC. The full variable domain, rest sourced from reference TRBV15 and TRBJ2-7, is DAMVIQNPRYQVTQFGKPVTLSCSQTLNHNVMYWYQQKSSQAPKLLFHYYDKDFNNEADTPDNFQSRRPNTSFCFLDIRSPGLGDTAMYLCATSRDLGGYEQYFGPGTRLTVT.

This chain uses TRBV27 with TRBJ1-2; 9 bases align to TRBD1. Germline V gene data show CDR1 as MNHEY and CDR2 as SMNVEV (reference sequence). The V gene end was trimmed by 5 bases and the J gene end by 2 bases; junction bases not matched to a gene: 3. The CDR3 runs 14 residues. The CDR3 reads CASSATGGNYGYTF. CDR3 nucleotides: TGTGCCAGCAGTGCAACAGGGGGCAACTATGGCTACACCTTC.

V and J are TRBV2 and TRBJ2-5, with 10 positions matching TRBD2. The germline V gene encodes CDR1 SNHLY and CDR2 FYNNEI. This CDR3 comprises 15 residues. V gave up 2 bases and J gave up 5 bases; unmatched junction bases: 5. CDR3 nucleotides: TGTGCCAGCAGTGAAAGGAGTAGCGGGAGGGAGACCCAGTACTTC. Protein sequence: CASSERSSGRETQYF.